The 32 T cell receptor beta chains below all came from one sample that was sequenced in a study of CD8 T cells in ankylosing spondylitis. TCRdb processed the 5' RACE reads anew with MiXCR; each CDR3 protein has one entry. The table shows almost 45,000 distinct CDR3 sequences, with approximately 9.9% occurring only once. Sequenced: blood, either unsorted or a sorted T cell fraction (not recorded which). These receptor sequences come from a male donor with ankylosing spondylitis or in good health (not recorded which).

The gene calls are TRBV7-2 and TRBJ1-4; the match to TRBD1 covers 7 bases. CDR3 size: 15 residues. CDR1 SGHTA and CDR2 FQGNSA come from the germline V gene. V trimming: 3 bases; J trimming: 6 bases; junction bases outside the gene matches: 7. In DNA form, the CDR3 reads TGTGCCAGCAGCTTGGTCATCGGGACAGATGAAAAACTGTTTTTT. Protein product: CASSLVIGTDEKLFF.

This clonotype was detected a few times. The V gene is TRBV5-5, the J gene TRBJ2-7; D unclear. V dropped 1 base and J dropped 6 bases, with 14 bases sitting between them. Germline lookup yields CDR1 SGHKS and CDR2 YYEKEE (reference sequence). The CDR3 spans 14 residues. In DNA, the CDR3 is TGTGCCAGCAGCTTGCTTGTCTCGAGAGTCGAGCAGTACTTC. It is translated as CASSLLVSRVEQYF.

This clonotype has just a few counts. This sequence joins TRBV25-1 and TRBJ1-1; D call uncertain. The length of the CDR3 is 13 residues. CDR1 and CDR2 from the germline V gene are MGHDK and SYGVNS. The germline V and J ends were trimmed by 3 bases and 1 base, with 6 bases remaining between them. In DNA form, the CDR3 reads TGTGCCAGCAGTGACGCAGGGAACACTGAAGCTTTCTTT. Its protein is CASSDAGNTEAFF.

This clonotype was found many times. The chain joins TRBV20-1 to TRBJ2-3, with 12 bases aligning to TRBD2. V gave up 2 bases and J gave up 4 bases; unmatched junction bases: 13. CDR1 and CDR2 from the germline V gene are DFQATT and SNEGSKA (reference sequence). This CDR3 has 18 residues. The DNA of the CDR3 is TGCAGTGCTAGAAGCCCCCTAGCGGGGGGGCCTGAGGCAGATACGCAGTATTTT. This sequence encodes CSARSPLAGGPEADTQYF.

This clonotype was seen once. A much more abundant neighbour one base away suggests this may be a read error. The chain joins TRBV5-6 to TRBJ1-2; D unresolved. CDR1 is SGHDT, CDR2 YYEEEE, per germline. The CDR3 totals 15 residues. The CDR3 is CANSLVTGLGGGYTF. CDR3 DNA: TGTGCCAACAGCTTGGTCACGGGATTGGGCGGTGGCTACACCTTC. Full variable domain (missing parts from reference TRBV5-6 and TRBJ1-2): DAGVTQSPTHLIKTRGQQVTLRCSPKSGHDTVSWYQQALGQGPQFIFQYYEEEERQRGNFPDRFSGHQFPNYSSELNVNALLLGDSALYLCANSLVTGLGGGYTFGSGTRLTVV.

The V gene is TRBV12-3 or TRBV12-4, the J gene TRBJ1-5, with no clear D. The CDR3 totals 13 residues. V was pared by 6 bases and J by 0 bases, with 6 bases between. The CDR3 DNA reads TGTGCCAGCAGAAAGATTAGCAATCAGCCCCAGCATTTT. This sequence encodes CASRKISNQPQHF.

This clonotype was observed many times. The V gene is TRBV5-1, the J gene TRBJ1-5; no clear D gene. The germline gives CDR1 SGHRS, CDR2 YFSETQ. The CDR3 consists of 13 residues. V was shortened by 5 bases and J by 5 bases, with 11 bases between the two germline ends. CDR3 DNA: TGCGCCAGCAGTGTACAACCAGATCAGCCCCAGCATTTT. Translating gives CASSVQPDQPQHF.

The chain recombines TRBV28 with TRBJ2-3; 10 bases align to TRBD1. This CDR3 region has 18 residues. With 5 bases clipped from V and 2 bases from J, the junction kept 13 bases outside the gene matches. Germline loops: CDR1 MDHEN, CDR2 SYDVKM. The CDR3 protein is CASSRRAMTGGFTDTQYF. In nucleotides, the CDR3 is TGTGCCAGCAGTCGACGGGCTATGACAGGGGGCTTCACAGATACGCAGTATTTT. The full variable domain, its missing parts supplied by reference TRBV28 and TRBJ2-3, is DVKVTQSSRYLVKRTGEKVFLECVQDMDHENMFWYRQDPGLGLRLIYFSYDVKMKEKGDIPEGYSVSREKKERFSLILESASTNQTSMYLCASSRRAMTGGFTDTQYFGPGTRLTVL.

A few counts support this clonotype. V usage is TRBV6-2 or TRBV6-3 and J usage is TRBJ2-1; a possible D gene is TRBD2 (7 bases). Trimming left V 5 bases short and J 7 bases short, with 18 bases between. Germline loops: CDR1 MNHEY, CDR2 SVGEGT. This CDR3 comprises 15 residues. CDR3 in amino acids: CASSRGGALGNEQFF. CDR3 in DNA: TGTGCCAGCAGTAGAGGGGGGGCGCTTGGAAATGAGCAGTTCTTC.

This clonotype was observed at least ten times. Here the CDR3 reads CSASRDFYSGNTIYF. In DNA form, the CDR3 reads TGCAGTGCTTCCCGGGACTTTTATTCTGGAAACACCATATATTTT. This rearrangement joins TRBV20-1 to TRBJ1-3, with D perhaps TRBD1 (5 bases). V was shortened by 5 bases and J by 1 base, with 15 bases between the two germline ends. Germline CDR1 reads DFQATT; CDR2 reads SNEGSKA (reference sequence). The CDR3 spans 15 residues.

In its sample, this clonotype was seen once. This may be a read error: a much more frequent sequence differs by one nucleotide. V and J are TRBV7-2 and TRBJ1-5; no firm D call. Trimming pared 1 base from V and 0 bases from J, leaving 7 bases between. Germline CDR1 and CDR2: SGHTA and FQGNSA. This CDR3 has 15 amino acids. The CDR3 loop is CASSLVVNSNQPQHF. In nucleotides, the CDR3 is TGTGCCAGCAGCTTAGTGGTTAATAGCAATCAGCCCCAGCATTTT.

This clonotype was seen repeatedly, ten times or more. The CDR3 loop is CASSKQGSGKLFF. The CDR3 DNA sequence: TGTGCCAGCAGTAAACAGGGCTCTGGAAAACTGTTTTTT. This chain connects TRBV25-1 to TRBJ1-4, with D maybe TRBD1 (6 bases). Trimming shortened V by 5 bases and J by 10 bases, and 14 bases separated the two germline ends. This CDR3 region has 13 residues. In germline, CDR1 is MGHDK, CDR2 SYGVNS.

This rearrangement joins TRBV5-1 to TRBJ2-3; the D is unclear. Trimming pared 0 bases from V and 4 bases from J, leaving 3 bases between. Germline assignment: CDR1 SGHRS and CDR2 YFSETQ. The CDR3 has 12 amino acids. The chain's CDR3 is CASSLVSDTQYF. In DNA form, the CDR3 reads TGCGCCAGCAGCTTGGTGTCAGATACGCAGTATTTT.

This clonotype was counted at least ten times. This chain links TRBV6-1 with TRBJ1-4; the D is unclear. Germline assignment: CDR1 MNHNS and CDR2 SASEGT. The CDR3 has 15 residues. V gave up 4 bases and J gave up 6 bases, with 15 bases separating them. The CDR3 spells CASSVHRGVDEKLFF. CDR3 nucleotides: TGTGCCAGCAGTGTCCACAGAGGAGTAGATGAAAAACTGTTTTTT.

The table lists this clonotype with many counts. The chain has TRBV6-2 or TRBV6-3 and TRBJ1-3; D might be TRBD1 (5 bases). The CDR3 consists of 16 residues. The V gene lost 6 bases and the J gene lost 7 bases, with 22 bases spanning the gap. The germline gives CDR1 MNHEY, CDR2 SVGEGT. CDR3 in DNA: TGTGCCAGCAGGTCTCCGGGACGGTTCGGAAGGAACACCATATATTTT. Residues: CASRSPGRFGRNTIYF.

The sample holds many counts of this clonotype. The chain uses TRBV6-1 and TRBJ2-7, with D tentatively TRBD1 (5 bases). The CDR3 length is 15 residues. Trimming pared 6 bases from V and 3 bases from J, leaving 18 bases between. Looked up from germline, CDR1 is MNHNS and CDR2 is SASEGT. The CDR3 region is CASRPLSDSHYEQYF. Here the CDR3 DNA reads TGTGCCAGCAGACCCTTATCAGACAGCCACTACGAGCAGTACTTC.

Notes on this clonotype: Since a much larger clone is just one base distant, this may be a read error. The V and J genes are TRBV2 and TRBJ2-2; 8 bases are shared with TRBD1. The CDR3 covers 16 residues. The junction had 11 bases not matched to a gene; V was cut back by 10 bases and J by 1 base. Germline V gene data show CDR1 as SNHLY and CDR2 as FYNNEI. CDR3 coding DNA: TGTGCCATCAGCACGACAGGGGCCGAGAACACCGGGGAGCTGTTTTTT. It codes for CAISTTGAENTGELFF.

This clonotype was observed many times. Here the CDR3 reads CASSLEGTGNREQYF. The CDR3 DNA sequence: TGCGCCAGCAGCTTGGAAGGGACAGGAAATCGGGAGCAGTACTTC. This sequence joins TRBV5-1 and TRBJ2-7; TRBD1 matches 8 bases. V gave up 0 bases and J gave up 7 bases; unmatched junction bases: 9. Germline CDR1 SGHRS, CDR2 YFSETQ. The CDR3 is 15 residues long. Using reference TRBV5-1 and TRBJ2-7 for the parts outside the CDR3, the full variable domain is KAGVTQTPRYLIKTRGQQVTLSCSPISGHRSVSWYQQTPGQGLQFLFEYFSETQRNKGNFPGRFSGRQFSNSRSEMNVSTLELGDSALYLCASSLEGTGNREQYFGPGTRLTVT.

The chain recombines TRBV7-2 with TRBJ1-1, with no clear D. Germline V gene data show CDR1 as SGHTA and CDR2 as FQGNSA. V lost 1 base and J lost 4, with 10 bases in between. The CDR3 sequence is 14 residues long. This CDR3 reads CASSLDLGSTEAFF. The DNA of the CDR3 is TGTGCCAGCAGCTTAGATCTGGGATCCACTGAAGCTTTCTTT.

The V gene is TRBV29-1, the J gene TRBJ1-3, with unresolved D. Germline V gives CDR1 SQVTM, CDR2 ANQGSEA. This CDR3 comprises 14 residues. Trimming stripped 5 bases from V and 0 bases from J, with 11 bases between. The CDR3 sequence: CSVLSADSGNTIYF. CDR3 sequence (DNA): TGCAGCGTTTTGTCCGCCGACTCTGGAAACACCATATATTTT.

This chain uses TRBV19 with TRBJ1-5; a possible D gene is TRBD1 (5 bases). Germline CDR1 reads LNHDA; CDR2 reads SQIVND (reference sequence). V was trimmed by 4 bases and J by 5 bases, leaving 9 bases between them. The CDR3 has 13 amino acids. In DNA form, the CDR3 reads TGTGCCAGTAGTAGAGGGGAGGATCAGCCCCAGCATTTT. It translates to CASSRGEDQPQHF.

This clonotype was seen repeatedly, ten times or more. J is TRBJ1-4 and V is TRBV12-3 or TRBV12-4; no firm D call. Trimming took 4 bases from V and 7 from J, leaving 13 bases between them. The CDR3 spans 14 residues. CDR3 sequence (DNA): TGTGCCAGCAGTTCCGAGTTAGAAGGTGAAAAACTGTTTTTT. This gives the protein CASSSELEGEKLFF.

Ten or more counts support this clonotype. The chain links TRBV5-1 to TRBJ2-3, with D maybe TRBD2 (6 bases). V lost 2 bases and J lost 1, with 8 bases in between. CDR3 length: 14 residues. Germline-derived CDR1 and CDR2 are SGHRS and YFSETQ. CDR3 in amino acids: CASSFGGGTDTQYF. The CDR3 DNA follows: TGCGCCAGCAGCTTTGGAGGGGGCACAGATACGCAGTATTTT.

This clonotype was picked up many times. The J gene is TRBJ2-1, the V gene TRBV10-3; tentatively, D is TRBD2 (6 bases). CDR3 size: 14 residues. CDR1 and CDR2 from the germline V gene are ENHRY and SYGVKD. Trimming removed 9 bases at V and 7 bases at J, with 19 bases between. CDR3 sequence (DNA): TGTGCCATTGGTGCGGGGTTAGGTTTTAATGAGCAGTTCTTC. Amino acids: CAIGAGLGFNEQFF.

This clonotype was observed at least ten times. V is TRBV6-1 and J is TRBJ2-7; 9 bases fit TRBD1. Germline V gene lookup returns CDR1 MNHNS and CDR2 SASEGT. CDR3 length: 15 residues. With V trimmed by 6 bases and J by 1 base, 7 bases remained unmatched. CDR3 loop: CASSRAGTGSYEQYF. In nucleotides, the CDR3 is TGTGCCAGCAGCCGAGCCGGGACAGGGTCCTACGAGCAGTACTTC.

This clonotype was recorded at least ten times. The V call is TRBV5-1, the J call TRBJ2-1; D gene ambiguous. V gave up 4 bases and J gave up 4 bases, with 15 bases separating them. The CDR3 extends over 15 amino acids. CDR1 is SGHRS, CDR2 YFSETQ, per germline. CDR3 bases: TGCGCCAGCAGCCCATTACTGGCCAAATACAATGAGCAGTTCTTC. It translates to CASSPLLAKYNEQFF.

Remarks on this clonotype: A much bigger clone sits one base away, suggesting this may be a read error. The genes are TRBV5-1 and TRBJ2-2; D could derive from TRBD1 or TRBD2 (5 bases each). The CDR3 spans 15 residues. Per germline, CDR1 SGHRS and CDR2 YFSETQ. As DNA, the CDR3 is TGCGCCAGCAGCTTGGTTTCAGGGTTCACCGGGGCGCTGTTTTTT. Translated: CASSLVSGFTGALFF.

This clonotype showed up just a few times. This chain links TRBV2 with TRBJ2-5, with D unclear. CDR1 is SNHLY, CDR2 FYNNEI, per germline. V was trimmed by 3 bases and J by 4 bases, leaving 12 bases between them. This CDR3 is built from 14 residues. The CDR3: CASSDSEPSETQYF. As DNA, the CDR3 is TGTGCCAGCAGTGACAGTGAACCCTCAGAGACCCAGTACTTC.

The table lists this clonotype with many counts. The rearrangement links TRBV29-1 to TRBJ2-3; D possibly corresponds to TRBD2 (6 bases). This CDR3 is 13 amino acids long. Germline V gives CDR1 SQVTM, CDR2 ANQGSEA. The V gene lost 3 bases and the J gene lost 0 bases, with 7 bases spanning the gap. The CDR3 loop is CSVDGTSTDTQYF. DNA of the CDR3: TGCAGCGTTGACGGGACTAGCACAGATACGCAGTATTTT.

This clonotype occurred many times. The V and J genes are TRBV5-1 and TRBJ1-5; 7 nucleotides align to TRBD1. The CDR3 has 14 amino acids. Germline CDR1 SGHRS, CDR2 YFSETQ. V lost 0 bases, J lost 9 bases, and 6 bases stayed unmatched. CDR3 sequence: CASSLVGDRAPQHF. In DNA, the CDR3 is TGCGCCAGCAGCTTGGTCGGGGACAGAGCGCCCCAGCATTTT.

This clonotype occurred a few times. The chain is built from TRBV5-1 and TRBJ2-1; no firm D call. The CDR3 consists of 15 residues. Germline V gene data show CDR1 as SGHRS and CDR2 as YFSETQ. The V end was cut by 4 bases, the J end by 0 bases, with 11 bases between. CDR3 amino acids: CASSTGLGSYNEQFF. CDR3 DNA: TGCGCCAGCAGCACCGGCTTGGGCTCCTACAATGAGCAGTTCTTC.

Only one count was recorded for this clonotype. This may stem from a read error, because a much larger clone lies one nucleotide away. This chain uses TRBV7-7 with TRBJ2-5; D uncertain. Germline values: CDR1 SSHAT, CDR2 FNYEAQ (reference sequence). Trimming shortened V by 1 base and J by 1 base, and 19 bases separated the two germline ends. The CDR3 consists of 18 residues. The CDR3, as DNA: TGTGCCAGCAGCTTAGGCTTGATGGTAACAGCATTCCAAGAGACCCAGTACTTC. The encoded protein is CASSLGLMVTAFQETQYF.